Listed below are T cell receptor beta chains from one sample, sequenced in a study of shared clonotypes between healthy human individuals. This table comes from immunoSEQ multiplex PCR, and its TCRdb copy is limited to in-frame clones, with some not included. The table has about 1 million clones, about 74% seen once. Sequencing was performed on memory CD4+ T cells sorted from blood. Source of these receptors: a man aged 18-30 years in good health. CDR3s include the opening cysteine and the closing phenylalanine or tryptophan. The D gene is left open where the match is weak. Size tells how often a clone was seen (once, few, many) or the class of an expanded clone, and some rows leave it out.

cdr3_aa: CSCSNAQQFF
cdr3_nt: TGCAGCTGCTCCAACGCCCAGCAGTTCTTC
j_call: TRBJ2-1
d_call: -
v_call: TRBV29-1
clone_size: -

cdr3_aa: CASIREGRFGELFF
cdr3_nt: TGTGCCAGCATCCGGGAGGGCCGGTTCGGGGAGCTGTTTTTT
j_call: TRBJ2-2
d_call: TRBD2
v_call: TRBV6-6
clone_size: -

cdr3_aa: CASSLVGQNTDTQYF
cdr3_nt: TGTGCCAGCAGCTTGGTTGGACAGAACACAGATACGCAGTATTTT
j_call: TRBJ2-3
d_call: -
v_call: TRBV5-6
clone_size: many

cdr3_aa: CASSGGTGGARPQHF
cdr3_nt: TGTGCCAGCAGTGGGGGGACAGGGGGCGCGAGGCCCCAGCATTTT
j_call: TRBJ1-5
d_call: TRBD1
v_call: TRBV28
clone_size: -

cdr3_aa: CATGWSRETQYF
cdr3_nt: TGTGCCACCGGGTGGAGCCGAGAGACCCAGTACTTC
j_call: TRBJ2-5
d_call: -
v_call: TRBV10-3
clone_size: -

cdr3_aa: CASSQDGFGYTF
cdr3_nt: TGCGCCAGCAGCCAAGACGGGTTCGGCTACACCTTC
j_call: TRBJ1-2
d_call: -
v_call: TRBV4-3
clone_size: -

cdr3_aa: CASSFGTGSAGELFF
cdr3_nt: TGTGCCAGCAGCTTCGGTACAGGGTCCGCCGGGGAGCTGTTTTTT
j_call: TRBJ2-2
d_call: -
v_call: TRBV11-3
clone_size: once

cdr3_aa: CASSLRRTGRLGIRGDNEQFF
cdr3_nt: TGCGCCAGCAGCTTGCGGAGGACAGGTAGGCTGGGCATTAGAGGAGACAATGAGCAGTTCTTC
j_call: TRBJ2-1
d_call: TRBD1
v_call: TRBV5-1
clone_size: many

cdr3_aa: CASSWGGPGRPEAFF
cdr3_nt: TGTGCCAGCAGTTGGGGGGGGCCGGGGCGGCCTGAAGCTTTCTTT
j_call: TRBJ1-1
d_call: -
v_call: TRBV28
clone_size: -

cdr3_aa: CASSPWFEQGRGSPLHF
cdr3_nt: TGTGCCAGCTCACCATGGTTTGAACAGGGACGCGGCTCACCCCTCCACTTT
j_call: TRBJ1-6
d_call: -
v_call: TRBV18
clone_size: -

cdr3_aa: CASSGGGEFNSPLHF
cdr3_nt: TGTGCCAGCAGCGGAGGGGGAGAATTCAATTCACCCCTCCACTTT
j_call: TRBJ1-6
d_call: -
v_call: TRBV7-8
clone_size: -

cdr3_aa: CASSPTGGDSPLHF
cdr3_nt: TGTGCCAGCAGCCCGACAGGGGGCGATTCACCCCTCCACTTT
j_call: TRBJ1-6
d_call: TRBD1
v_call: TRBV7-9
clone_size: -

cdr3_aa: CASSLLKGKGEKLFF
cdr3_nt: TGTGCCAGCAGCTTGTTAAAGGGAAAGGGTGAAAAACTGTTTTTT
j_call: TRBJ1-4
d_call: -
v_call: TRBV7-2
clone_size: -

cdr3_aa: CASGSYNEQFF
cdr3_nt: TGTGCTAGCGGGAGTTACAATGAGCAGTTCTTC
j_call: TRBJ2-1
d_call: TRBD2
v_call: TRBV30
clone_size: -

cdr3_aa: CASSLVATSPLHF
cdr3_nt: TGTGCCAGCAGCTTAGTGGCCACTTCACCCCTCCACTTT
j_call: TRBJ1-6
d_call: -
v_call: TRBV7-8
clone_size: few

cdr3_aa: CASSLVGGSYNEQFF
cdr3_nt: TGTGCCAGCAGCTTAGTGGGGGGCTCCTACAATGAGCAGTTCTTC
j_call: TRBJ2-1
d_call: -
v_call: TRBV11-2
clone_size: -

cdr3_aa: CASSYPGQGGGEQYF
cdr3_nt: TGTGCCAGCAGTTACCCGGGACAGGGCGGCGGCGAGCAGTACTTC
j_call: TRBJ2-7
d_call: TRBD1
v_call: TRBV6-6
clone_size: -

cdr3_aa: CASSATQGAWGEQYF
cdr3_nt: TGTGCCAGCAGCGCAACTCAGGGGGCGTGGGGAGAGCAGTACTTC
j_call: TRBJ2-7
d_call: TRBD1
v_call: TRBV7-6
clone_size: -

cdr3_aa: CASSPGGTGQETQYF
cdr3_nt: TGTGCCAGCAGCCCCGGGGGGACAGGCCAAGAGACCCAGTACTTC
j_call: TRBJ2-5
d_call: -
v_call: TRBV9
clone_size: few

cdr3_aa: CASSSRGDSAVDTQYF
cdr3_nt: TGTGCCAGCAGTTCTAGAGGGGACAGTGCAGTAGATACGCAGTATTTT
j_call: TRBJ2-3
d_call: TRBD1
v_call: TRBV9
clone_size: few

cdr3_aa: CASSSYAGGDYGYTF
cdr3_nt: TGTGCCAGCAGCTCGTACGCAGGAGGAGACTATGGCTACACCTTC
j_call: TRBJ1-2
d_call: -
v_call: TRBV7-2
clone_size: -

cdr3_aa: CASSPPLGGFLHEQYF
cdr3_nt: TGTGCCAGCTCACCACCGCTGGGGGGCTTCCTCCACGAGCAGTACTTC
j_call: TRBJ2-7
d_call: -
v_call: TRBV18
clone_size: few

cdr3_aa: CASSVGQWERAGETQYF
cdr3_nt: TGCGCCAGCAGCGTCGGACAGTGGGAGCGGGCCGGGGAGACCCAGTACTTC
j_call: TRBJ2-5
d_call: -
v_call: TRBV5-1
clone_size: -

cdr3_aa: CASSLGGRDYGYTF
cdr3_nt: TGTGCCAGCAGTTTAGGGGGGCGCGACTATGGCTACACCTTC
j_call: TRBJ1-2
d_call: -
v_call: TRBV27
clone_size: -

cdr3_aa: CAWRPSLAMSSYNEQFF
cdr3_nt: TGTGCCTGGAGGCCCTCTCTAGCGATGAGCTCCTACAATGAGCAGTTCTTC
j_call: TRBJ2-1
d_call: -
v_call: TRBV30
clone_size: few

cdr3_aa: CASSFRLSAGLAKNIQYF
cdr3_nt: TGTGCCAGCAGCTTTCGGCTATCGGCCGGCCTAGCCAAAAACATTCAGTACTTC
j_call: TRBJ2-4
d_call: -
v_call: TRBV5-4
clone_size: once

cdr3_aa: CAWSVGARVDGYTF
cdr3_nt: TGTGCCTGGAGTGTAGGTGCCAGGGTGGATGGCTACACCTTC
j_call: TRBJ1-2
d_call: -
v_call: TRBV30
clone_size: -

cdr3_aa: CASSFDSGTSTDTQYF
cdr3_nt: TGTGCCAGCAGCTTTGATAGCGGGACGAGCACAGATACGCAGTATTTT
j_call: TRBJ2-3
d_call: TRBD2
v_call: TRBV7-2
clone_size: -

cdr3_aa: CASSVLAGGLGTDTQYF
cdr3_nt: TGTGCCAGCAGTGTATTAGCGGGGGGCCTTGGCACAGATACGCAGTATTTT
j_call: TRBJ2-3
d_call: TRBD2
v_call: TRBV2
clone_size: -

cdr3_aa: CASSLGDFGYTF
cdr3_nt: TGTGCCAGTAGTCTGGGAGACTTTGGCTACACCTTC
j_call: TRBJ1-2
d_call: -
v_call: TRBV19
clone_size: -

cdr3_aa: CASSHPMDNPVGNEQFF
cdr3_nt: TGTGCCAGCAGCCACCCCATGGACAACCCCGTGGGGAATGAGCAGTTCTTC
j_call: TRBJ2-1
d_call: -
v_call: TRBV7-9
clone_size: few

cdr3_aa: CASSLGRGAATNEKLFF
cdr3_nt: TGTGCCAGCAGCTTAGGAAGGGGAGCCGCAACTAATGAAAAACTGTTTTTT
j_call: TRBJ1-4
d_call: -
v_call: TRBV7-2
clone_size: -

cdr3_aa: CASSQPDRGGYTF
cdr3_nt: TGTGCCAGCAGCCAACCGGACAGGGGCGGCTACACCTTC
j_call: TRBJ1-2
d_call: TRBD1
v_call: TRBV5-6
clone_size: -

cdr3_aa: CARYNEQFF
cdr3_nt: TGTGCCCGCTACAATGAGCAGTTCTTC
j_call: TRBJ2-1
d_call: -
v_call: TRBV7-9
clone_size: once

cdr3_aa: CASSLGFDEQYF
cdr3_nt: TGTGCCAGCAGTCTGGGGTTCGACGAGCAGTACTTC
j_call: TRBJ2-7
d_call: -
v_call: TRBV28
clone_size: once

cdr3_aa: CASSLLTGNEKLFF
cdr3_nt: TGTGCCAGCAGTTTATTGACGGGTAATGAAAAACTGTTTTTT
j_call: TRBJ1-4
d_call: -
v_call: TRBV28
clone_size: -

cdr3_aa: CASSATRDTQYF
cdr3_nt: TGTGCCAGCAGCGCGACTCGAGATACGCAGTATTTT
j_call: TRBJ2-3
d_call: -
v_call: TRBV6-1
clone_size: -

cdr3_aa: CASSLLGYGEQYF
cdr3_nt: TGTGCCAGCAGTTTATTAGGGTATGGCGAGCAGTACTTC
j_call: TRBJ2-7
d_call: -
v_call: TRBV27
clone_size: few

cdr3_aa: CASSLGGGVSYEQYF
cdr3_nt: TGTGCCAGCAGCTTAGGCGGGGGCGTCTCCTACGAGCAGTACTTC
j_call: TRBJ2-7
d_call: -
v_call: TRBV13
clone_size: few

cdr3_aa: CASSPGGYGYTF
cdr3_nt: TGCGCCAGCAGCCCGGGGGGGTATGGCTACACCTTC
j_call: TRBJ1-2
d_call: -
v_call: TRBV5-1
clone_size: -

cdr3_aa: CASSEIRAGELFF
cdr3_nt: TGTGCCAGCAGTGAAATCAGGGCCGGGGAGCTGTTTTTT
j_call: TRBJ2-2
d_call: -
v_call: TRBV2
clone_size: -

cdr3_aa: CASSPRTGGNEKLFF
cdr3_nt: TGTGCCAGCAGCCCCCGGACAGGGGGGAATGAAAAACTGTTTTTT
j_call: TRBJ1-4
d_call: TRBD1
v_call: TRBV7-2
clone_size: -

cdr3_aa: CASSEGQGYQPQHF
cdr3_nt: TGCGCCAGCAGCGAGGGGCAGGGTTATCAGCCCCAGCATTTT
j_call: TRBJ1-5
d_call: -
v_call: TRBV5-1
clone_size: -

cdr3_aa: CASSPSGTPSYEQYF
cdr3_nt: TGCGCCAGCAGCCCCTCCGGGACACCCTCCTACGAGCAGTACTTC
j_call: TRBJ2-7
d_call: -
v_call: TRBV4-1
clone_size: -

cdr3_aa: CATSRDPSPNTGELFF
cdr3_nt: TGTGCCACCAGCAGAGACCCTAGCCCGAACACCGGGGAGCTGTTTTTT
j_call: TRBJ2-2
d_call: -
v_call: TRBV15
clone_size: once

cdr3_aa: CAWKVGDRRTDTQYF
cdr3_nt: TGTGCCTGGAAAGTGGGAGACAGACGCACAGATACGCAGTATTTT
j_call: TRBJ2-3
d_call: -
v_call: TRBV30
clone_size: -

cdr3_aa: CASSMYRQETQYF
cdr3_nt: TGTGCCAGCTCTATGTACAGACAAGAGACCCAGTACTTC
j_call: TRBJ2-5
d_call: -
v_call: TRBV18
clone_size: -

cdr3_aa: CASSRSGQGHSNQPQHF
cdr3_nt: TGTGCCAGCAGTAGATCGGGACAGGGCCATAGCAATCAGCCCCAGCATTTT
j_call: TRBJ1-5
d_call: TRBD1
v_call: TRBV27
clone_size: -

cdr3_aa: CASSSGVPETQYF
cdr3_nt: TGTGCCAGCAGCTCGGGGGTCCCAGAGACCCAGTACTTC
j_call: TRBJ2-5
d_call: -
v_call: TRBV7-8
clone_size: -

cdr3_aa: CASRFDRGHGYTF
cdr3_nt: TGTGCCAGCAGGTTTGACAGGGGGCATGGCTACACCTTC
j_call: TRBJ1-2
d_call: TRBD1
v_call: TRBV5-6
clone_size: -

cdr3_aa: CASSPLAGGSGNTIYF
cdr3_nt: TGTGCCAGCTCACCACTGGCGGGGGGCTCTGGAAACACCATATATTTT
j_call: TRBJ1-3
d_call: -
v_call: TRBV18
clone_size: -